This T cell receptor (beta chain) was retrieved from a study of cytomegalovirus exposure and HLA in healthy donors. Study-wide findings and caveats: Reportedly, diagnosis of cytomegalovirus status by the classifier showed high specificity and sensitivity.

The donors formed part of the approximately 130-subject validation cohort, distinct from the roughly 730-subject first cohort. TCRdb keeps only in-frame clones here, not all; method: immunoSEQ multiplex PCR. The sample yields 90,000 or so clones, about 85% seen once. The germline gives CDR1 MDHEN, CDR2 SYDVKM. V shed 5 bases and J 3 bases; nucleotides not matched to a gene: 8. The CDR3 has 16 residues. To note about this clone: Its antigen is unidentified.

J is TRBJ2-3 and V is TRBV28, with TRBD2 identical over 10 bases. The sample was PBMCs. This sequence originates from a man aged 18-30 years in good health and CMV-seropositive. The CDR3: CASSPEGLARTDTQYF. In DNA form, the CDR3 reads TGTGCCAGCAGTCCCGAGGGACTAGCGCGAACAGATACGCAGTATTTT.